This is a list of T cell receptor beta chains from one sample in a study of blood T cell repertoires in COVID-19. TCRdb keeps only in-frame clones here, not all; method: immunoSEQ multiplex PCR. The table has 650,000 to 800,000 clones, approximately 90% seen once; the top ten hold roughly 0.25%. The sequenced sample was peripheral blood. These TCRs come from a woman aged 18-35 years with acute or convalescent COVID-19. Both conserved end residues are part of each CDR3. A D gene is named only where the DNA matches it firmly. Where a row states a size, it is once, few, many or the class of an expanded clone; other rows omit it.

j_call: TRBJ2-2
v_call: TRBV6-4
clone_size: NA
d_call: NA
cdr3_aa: CASSFRQEPPNTGELFF
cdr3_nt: TGTGCCAGCAGTTTTCGACAGGAACCACCGAACACCGGGGAGCTGTTTTTT

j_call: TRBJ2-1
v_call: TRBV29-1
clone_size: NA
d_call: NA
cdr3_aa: CSASSRYNEQFF
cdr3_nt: TGCAGCGCCTCTAGCCGGTACAATGAGCAGTTCTTC

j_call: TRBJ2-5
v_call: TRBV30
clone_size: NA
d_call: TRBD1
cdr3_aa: CARLDRVGETQYF
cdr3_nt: TGTGCCCGATTGGACAGGGTAGGGGAGACCCAGTACTTC

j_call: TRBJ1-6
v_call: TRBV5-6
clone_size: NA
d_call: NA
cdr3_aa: CASSLSRNSPLHF
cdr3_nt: TGTGCCAGCAGCTTGTCCCGTAATTCACCCCTCCACTTT

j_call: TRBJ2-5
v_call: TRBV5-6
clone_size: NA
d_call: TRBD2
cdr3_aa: CASSLIYRRGGQETQYF
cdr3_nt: TGTGCCAGCAGCTTGATTTACCGGCGGGGGGGCCAAGAGACCCAGTACTTC

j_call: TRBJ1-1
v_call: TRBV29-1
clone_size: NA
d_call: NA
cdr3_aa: CSVGSGRETEAFF
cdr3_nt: TGCAGCGTTGGGAGCGGGAGGGAAACTGAAGCTTTCTTT

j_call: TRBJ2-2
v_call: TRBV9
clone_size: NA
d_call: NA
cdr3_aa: CASSQEPRELFF
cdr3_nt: TGTGCCAGCAGCCAGGAACCCCGGGAGCTGTTTTTT

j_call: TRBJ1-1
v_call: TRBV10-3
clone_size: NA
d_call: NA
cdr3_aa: CAIGQGITGAFF
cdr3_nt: TGTGCCATCGGCCAGGGGATCACAGGAGCTTTCTTT

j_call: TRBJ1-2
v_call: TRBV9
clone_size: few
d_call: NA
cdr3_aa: CASSVSTGNYGYTF
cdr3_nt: TGTGCCAGCAGCGTATCTACAGGGAACTATGGCTACACCTTC

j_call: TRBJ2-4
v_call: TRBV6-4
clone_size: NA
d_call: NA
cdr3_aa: CASSDCRGWVFAKNIQYF
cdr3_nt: TGTGCCAGCAGTGACTGTAGGGGGTGGGTATTCGCCAAAAACATTCAGTACTTC

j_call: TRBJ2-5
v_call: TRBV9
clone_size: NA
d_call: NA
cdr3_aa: CASSVTDTQETQYF
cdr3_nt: TGTGCCAGCAGCGTAACGGACACCCAAGAGACCCAGTACTTC

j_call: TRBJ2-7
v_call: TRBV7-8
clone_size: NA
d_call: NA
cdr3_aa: CASSQSPVEQYF
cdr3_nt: TGTGCCAGCAGCCAGTCGCCGGTTGAGCAGTACTTC

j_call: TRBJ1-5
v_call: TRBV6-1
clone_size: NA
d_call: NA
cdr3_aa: CASSEQYRDGSNQPQHF
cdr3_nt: TGTGCCAGCAGTGAGCAGTACAGGGACGGTAGCAATCAGCCCCAGCATTTT

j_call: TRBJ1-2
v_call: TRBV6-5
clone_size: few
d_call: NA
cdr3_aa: CASSSPGGYGYTF
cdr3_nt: TGTGCCAGCAGTTCCCCGGGGGGCTATGGCTACACCTTC

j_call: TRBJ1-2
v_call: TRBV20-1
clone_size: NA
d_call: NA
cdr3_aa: CSAWLYGYTF
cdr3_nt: TGCAGTGCTTGGCTCTATGGCTACACCTTC

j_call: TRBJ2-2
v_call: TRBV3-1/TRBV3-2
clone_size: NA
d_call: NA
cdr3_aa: CASSLYTGELFF
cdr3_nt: TGTGCCAGCAGCCTATACACCGGGGAGCTGTTTTTT

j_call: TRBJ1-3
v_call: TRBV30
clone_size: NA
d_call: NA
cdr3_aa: CAWEAGNTIYF
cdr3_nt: TGTGCCTGGGAGGCTGGAAACACCATATATTTT

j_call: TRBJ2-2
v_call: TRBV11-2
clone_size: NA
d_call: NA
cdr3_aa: CASSLYRNTGELFF
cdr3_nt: TGTGCCAGCAGCTTGTATAGGAACACCGGGGAGCTGTTTTTT

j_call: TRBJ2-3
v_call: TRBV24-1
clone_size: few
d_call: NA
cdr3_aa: CATSKGYRISTDTQYF
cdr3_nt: TGTGCCACCAGTAAGGGTTACAGGATAAGCACAGATACGCAGTATTTT

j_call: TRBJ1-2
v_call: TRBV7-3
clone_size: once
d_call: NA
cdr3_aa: CASSPSWAKDGYTF
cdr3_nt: TGTGCCAGCAGCCCGAGCTGGGCGAAGGATGGCTACACCTTC

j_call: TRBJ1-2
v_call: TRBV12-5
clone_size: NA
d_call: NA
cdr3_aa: CASGLDLGRHYTF
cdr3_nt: TGTGCTAGTGGTTTGGACTTGGGGCGGCACTACACCTTC

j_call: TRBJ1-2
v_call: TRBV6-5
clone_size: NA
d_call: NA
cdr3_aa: CASSPRGGNYGYTF
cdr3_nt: TGTGCCAGCAGTCCCCGGGGGGGTAACTATGGCTACACCTTC

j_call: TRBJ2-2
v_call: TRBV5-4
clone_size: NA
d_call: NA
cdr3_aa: CASSLEGLVNTGELFF
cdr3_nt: TGTGCCAGCAGCTTGGAGGGGCTAGTCAACACCGGGGAGCTGTTTTTT

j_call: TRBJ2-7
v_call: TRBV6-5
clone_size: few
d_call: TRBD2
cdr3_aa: CASTSGGAYEQYF
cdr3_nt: TGTGCCAGCACTAGCGGGGGGGCCTACGAGCAGTACTTC

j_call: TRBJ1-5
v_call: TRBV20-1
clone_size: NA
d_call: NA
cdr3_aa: CSAGGSQPQHF
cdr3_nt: TGCAGTGCTGGGGGGAGTCAGCCCCAGCATTTT

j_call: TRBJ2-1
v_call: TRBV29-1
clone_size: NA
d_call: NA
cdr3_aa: CSAERVSYNEQFF
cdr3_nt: TGCAGCGCCGAGAGGGTCTCCTACAATGAGCAGTTCTTC

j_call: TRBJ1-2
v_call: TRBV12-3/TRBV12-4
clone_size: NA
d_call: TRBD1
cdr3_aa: CASRRDRGYGYTF
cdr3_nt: TGTGCCAGCAGGAGGGACAGGGGTTATGGCTACACCTTC

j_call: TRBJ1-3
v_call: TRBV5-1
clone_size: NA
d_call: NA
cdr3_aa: CASSSRGAETFSGNTIYF
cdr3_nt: TGCGCCAGCAGCTCCAGGGGTGCCGAAACGTTTTCTGGAAACACCATATATTTT

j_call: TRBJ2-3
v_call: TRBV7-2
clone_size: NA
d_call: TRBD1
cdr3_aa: CASSLLGQGLTDTQYF
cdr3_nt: TGTGCCAGCAGCTTACTGGGACAGGGGCTCACAGATACGCAGTATTTT

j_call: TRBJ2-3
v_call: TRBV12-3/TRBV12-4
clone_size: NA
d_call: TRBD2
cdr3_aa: CAGRGANTDTQYF
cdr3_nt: TGTGCCGGGCGGGGGGCTAACACAGATACGCAGTATTTT

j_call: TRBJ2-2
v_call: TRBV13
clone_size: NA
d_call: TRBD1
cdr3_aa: CASSSGTGLTGELFF
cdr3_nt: TGTGCCAGCAGCTCCGGGACAGGGCTCACCGGGGAGCTGTTTTTT

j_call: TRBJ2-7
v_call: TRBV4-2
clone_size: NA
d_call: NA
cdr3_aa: CASSQAEQIGYEQYF
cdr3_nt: TGTGCCAGCAGCCAAGCGGAACAGATAGGCTACGAGCAGTACTTC